This T cell receptor beta chain was identified during a study of blood T cell repertoires in COVID-19. For the study at large: Sources were T cells, B-cell-depleted T cells, or PBMCs; the material itself was cDNA or gDNA.

The V gene's germline CDR1 is GTSNPN and CDR2 SVGIG (reference sequence). V lost 3 bases and J lost 2, with 11 bases in between. This CDR3 spans 14 amino acids. Original handling: Quantification of nucleated cells was approximated via reference gene primer amplification. Sequencing used immunoSEQ multiplex PCR; TCRdb keeps in-frame clones, though not all of them. The DNA gave D and trimming, while V, J and clone size come from that table. The sample has 50,000 to 55,000 clones; roughly 89% are singletons. V usage is TRBV30 and J usage is TRBJ1-3; possible D gene TRBD1, 5 bases. This sequence was found in a man between 50 and 59 years old with acute or convalescent COVID-19. Sequences were obtained from peripheral blood. CDR3 loop: CAWRSGGAGNTIYF. DNA for the CDR3: TGTGCCTGGAGGTCGGGGGGGGCTGGAAACACCATATATTTT.